The 26 T cell receptor beta chains below all came from one sample that was sequenced in a study of TIL therapy for anti-PD-1-resistant metastatic lung cancer. Sequencing used immunoSEQ v3. TCRdb's table, derived via immunoSEQ multiplex PCR, lists solely in-frame clones and lacks some. In the table there are some 32,000 clones, 74% of which are singletons. The time point denotes: pre-treatment sample, taken before nivolumab and TIL therapy. The specimen was blood, collected at baseline. These receptors were collected from a woman aged 30 to 85 with non-small cell lung cancer.

The rearrangement uses TRBV7-2 and TRBJ2-2; D gene ambiguous. This CDR3 has 12 amino acids. Looked up from germline, CDR1 is SGHTA and CDR2 is FQGNSA. Trimming removed 5 bases at V and 3 bases at J, with 4 bases between. The CDR3 protein is CASSHDTGELFF. The CDR3 DNA is TGTGCCAGCAGCCATGACACCGGGGAGCTGTTTTTT.

This clone showed up just a few times. The chain joins TRBV19 to TRBJ1-2; 8 bases fit TRBD1. The CDR3 covers 15 residues. V was clipped by 3 bases and J by 5 bases; unmatched bases: 8. Per germline, CDR1 LNHDA and CDR2 SQIVND (reference sequence). The CDR3 DNA reads as TGTGCCAGTAGTATGGGTCCAGGGGGCGTTTATGGCTACACCTTC. Translation gives CASSMGPGGVYGYTF.

The chain uses TRBV11-2 and TRBJ2-3; D gene ambiguous. The CDR3 length is 13 residues. With 2 bases removed from V and 1 base from J, the gap between germline ends came to 4 bases. Per germline, CDR1 SGHAT and CDR2 FQNNGV. CDR3 in DNA: TGTGCCAGCAGCTTATCTGGCACAGATACGCAGTATTTT. It is translated as CASSLSGTDTQYF.

V gene TRBV10-1 combines with J gene TRBJ2-5, with no clear D. Deletions cut 0 bases from V and 1 base from J, with 6 bases between. Per the germline V gene, CDR1 is WNHNN and CDR2 is SYGVQD (reference sequence). The CDR3 length is 14 residues. The CDR3 nucleotides are TGCGCCAGCAGTGAGTCTACAGCCCAAGAGACCCAGTACTTC. It translates to CASSESTAQETQYF.

This clone was recorded a few times. The V gene is TRBV28, the J gene TRBJ2-7, with D possibly TRBD1 on 6 matching bases. V lost 5 bases, J lost 2 bases, and 16 bases lay in between. Germline V gene sequence: CDR1 MDHEN, CDR2 SYDVKM. The CDR3 loop spans 15 amino acids. The CDR3 protein is CASSLDRGLAYEQYF. The CDR3 DNA reads as TGTGCCAGCAGTCTGGACAGAGGATTAGCCTACGAGCAGTACTTC.

The chain recombines TRBV5-4 with TRBJ2-3, with TRBD1 matching over 7 bases. Germline trimming cut 2 bases from V and 8 bases from J; bases unmatched to any gene: 5. Germline V gives CDR1 SGHNT, CDR2 YYREEE (reference sequence). The CDR3 runs to 13 residues. In nucleotides, the CDR3 is TGTGCCAGCAGCTTACAGGGGACGGGTACGCAGTATTTT. It is translated as CASSLQGTGTQYF.

The chain is built from TRBV2 and TRBJ2-4; 14 nucleotides agree with TRBD2. The germline CDR1 and CDR2 sequences are SNHLY and FYNNEI. With 9 bases clipped from V and 0 bases from J, the junction kept 7 bases outside the gene matches. The CDR3 length is 17 residues. The CDR3: CASSLGLAGVAKNIQYF. The CDR3 DNA reads as TGTGCCAGTTCCCTGGGACTAGCGGGAGTAGCCAAAAACATTCAGTACTTC.

The CDR3: CASSYPSGGNTEAFF. CDR3 nucleotides: TGTGCCAGCAGTTACCCTTCGGGGGGGAACACTGAAGCTTTCTTT. The rearrangement joins TRBV6-5 to TRBJ1-1; the D gene is possibly TRBD1 (5 bases). Per the germline V gene, CDR1 is MNHEY and CDR2 is SVGAGI. Trimming cost V 2 bases and J 1 base, with 11 bases left between them. The CDR3 runs to 15 residues.

The chain recombines TRBV7-9 with TRBJ1-3, with TRBD1 as a possible D gene (5 bases). CDR3 length equals 15 residues. Germline V gives CDR1 SEHNR, CDR2 FQNEAQ (reference sequence). Trimming cost V 4 bases and J 4 bases, with 14 bases left between them. The CDR3 spells CASSSGTAQGNTIYF. For the CDR3, the DNA is TGTGCCAGCAGCTCTGGGACCGCTCAGGGAAACACCATATATTTT.

CDR3 protein: CAWSIPLGRNYGYTF. The CDR3 DNA reads TGTGCCTGGAGTATCCCTCTGGGCAGGAACTATGGCTACACCTTC. The V gene is TRBV30, the J gene TRBJ1-2, with D unclear. CDR3 length equals 15 residues. Looked up from germline, CDR1 is GTSNPN and CDR2 is SVGIG (reference sequence). V lost 2 bases and J 2 bases, leaving 15 bases between the germline ends.

In its sample, this clone was seen a few times. This rearrangement joins TRBV18 to TRBJ1-1; 7 bases match TRBD1. The germline V gene encodes CDR1 KGHSH and CDR2 LQKENI. V shed 4 bases, J shed 0 bases, and the junction held 2 bases outside the gene matches. CDR3 size: 14 residues. As DNA, the CDR3 is TGTGCCAGCTCACACGGACAGGTGAACACTGAAGCTTTCTTT. It codes for CASSHGQVNTEAFF.

V gene TRBV27 combines with J gene TRBJ2-1; TRBD1 matches at 9 bases. The CDR3 extends over 15 amino acids. Germline values: CDR1 MNHEY, CDR2 SMNVEV (reference sequence). V was clipped by 4 bases and J by 6 bases; unmatched bases: 7. The CDR3 DNA reads as TGTGCCAGCAGTTCCCGGGACAGGGTAGTCAATGAGCAGTTCTTC. Protein sequence: CASSSRDRVVNEQFF.

The gene calls are TRBV2 and TRBJ2-1, with D possibly TRBD2 on 6 matching bases. This CDR3 spans 14 amino acids. V lost 5 bases and J 4 bases, leaving 12 bases between the germline ends. CDR1 and CDR2 from the germline V gene are SNHLY and FYNNEI. The CDR3 DNA reads as TGTGCCAGCAGTATCCAGCGGGCTTACAATGAGCAGTTCTTC. Translating gives CASSIQRAYNEQFF. Full variable domain (outside the CDR3, taken from reference TRBV2 and TRBJ2-1): EPEVTQTPSHQVTQMGQEVILRCVPISNHLYFYWYRQILGQKVEFLVSFYNNEISEKSEIFDDQFSVERPDGSNFTLKIRSTKLEDSAMYFCASSIQRAYNEQFFGPGTRLTVL.

The chain combines TRBV7-6 with TRBJ2-7, with D unclear. The CDR3 extends over 13 amino acids. Trimming shortened V by 1 base and J by 1 base, and 5 bases separated the two germline ends. Germline V gives CDR1 SGHVS, CDR2 FNYEAQ. CDR3 protein: CASSLGVSYEQYF. In DNA, the CDR3 is TGTGCCAGCAGCTTAGGAGTATCCTACGAGCAGTACTTC. Looking up the rest from reference TRBV7-6 and TRBJ2-7 gives the full variable domain: GAGVSQSPRYKVTKRGQDVALRCDPISGHVSLYWYRQALGQGPEFLTYFNYEAQQDKSGLPNDRFSAERPEGSISTLTIQRTEQRDSAMYRCASSLGVSYEQYFGPGTRLTVT.

This clone has a handful of counts. The rearrangement links TRBV7-9 to TRBJ2-7; maybe TRBD1 (6 bases). The V gene lost 6 bases and the J gene lost 4 bases, with 10 bases spanning the gap. The CDR3 spans 12 residues. From germline, CDR1 is SEHNR and CDR2 FQNEAQ (reference sequence). The CDR3 reads CASRPTGYEQYF. The CDR3 DNA reads as TGTGCCAGCAGGCCAACAGGGTACGAGCAGTACTTC.

This chain's CDR3 is CASSLALVEGGLEAFF. The CDR3 DNA reads as TGTGCCAGCAGCTTAGCCCTAGTTGAGGGGGGCCTGGAAGCTTTCTTT. The chain uses TRBV7-8 and TRBJ1-1; maybe TRBD1 (6 bases). The CDR3 covers 16 residues. Germline V gene sequence: CDR1 SGHVS, CDR2 FQNEAQ. V lost 0 bases to trimming and J lost 8 bases, with 19 bases between them.

The rearrangement links TRBV6-5 to TRBJ2-7, with D possibly being TRBD1 or TRBD2 (6 bases each). The CDR3 has 13 residues. V lost 7 bases to trimming and J lost 0 bases, with 10 bases between them. CDR1 is MNHEY, CDR2 SVGAGI, per germline. The CDR3: CASNRGASYEQYF. The CDR3 bases are TGTGCCAGCAATAGGGGGGCCTCCTACGAGCAGTACTTC.

The chain is built from TRBV11-2 and TRBJ2-1; 11 nucleotides align to TRBD2. The V segment lost 5 bases and the J segment 9 bases; nucleotides outside the gene matches: 12. The CDR3 totals 16 residues. Germline values: CDR1 SGHAT, CDR2 FQNNGV. The DNA of the CDR3 is TGTGCCAGCAGCCCTCGAAATAGCGGGAGGGTAGGTGAGCAGTTCTTC. Amino acid sequence: CASSPRNSGRVGEQFF.

The CDR3 DNA reads as TGTGCCAGCAGTTTATCGGACGGGGAGCTGTTTTTT. Translating gives CASSLSDGELFF. The chain couples TRBV27 to TRBJ2-2, with D unclear. The CDR3 covers 12 residues. V was shortened by 0 bases and J by 7 bases, with 3 bases between the two germline ends. The germline gives CDR1 MNHEY, CDR2 SMNVEV (reference sequence).

J is TRBJ2-5 and V is TRBV5-4; TRBD2 is a possible D gene (6 bases). V lost 1 base, J lost 5 bases, and 15 bases lay in between. The germline CDR1 and CDR2 sequences are SGHNT and YYREEE (reference sequence). This CDR3 is 15 amino acids long. CDR3 sequence: CASSLPLGGLETQYF. The CDR3 DNA reads as TGTGCCAGCAGCTTGCCTCTTGGGGGGTTGGAGACCCAGTACTTC.

Of note for this clone: Other DNA sequences in this sample translate to the same CDR3. The chain links TRBV28 to TRBJ1-1; no firm D call. V was trimmed by 6 bases and J by 1 base, leaving 9 bases between them. The CDR3 length is 13 residues. Germline loops: CDR1 MDHEN, CDR2 SYDVKM. The CDR3 spells CASSLRENTEAFF. The CDR3 bases are TGTGCCAGCAGCCTAAGAGAGAACACTGAAGCTTTCTTT.

This chain joins TRBV7-9 and TRBJ2-1; 11 bases agree with TRBD1. Unmatched junction bases numbered 5, after V lost 3 bases and J lost 7 bases. Germline assignment: CDR1 SEHNR and CDR2 FQNEAQ (reference sequence). This CDR3 comprises 15 residues. The DNA for the CDR3 is TGTGCCAGCAGCTTGGTCGGGACAGGGGGTAATGAGCAGTTCTTC. Encoded protein: CASSLVGTGGNEQFF.

The CDR3, as DNA: TGTGCCAGCAGCTTGGGGCTGGGTTTAAGTGAAAAACTGTTTTTT. Its protein product is CASSLGLGLSEKLFF. V and J are TRBV5-6 and TRBJ1-4, with D uncertain. Germline V gene lookup returns CDR1 SGHDT and CDR2 YYEEEE. The CDR3 covers 15 residues. V lost 0 bases and J lost 7, with 13 bases in between.

The rearrangement links TRBV6-4 to TRBJ2-7; TRBD2 matches 11 bases. Unmatched junction bases numbered 2, after V lost 4 bases and J lost 6 bases. The CDR3 totals 13 residues. Germline loops: CDR1 MRHNA, CDR2 SNTAGT. In nucleotides, the CDR3 is TGTGCCAGCAGTGGGCTAGCGGGAGGCGAGCAGTACTTC. Residues: CASSGLAGGEQYF.

This clone was detected only once. This chain links TRBV7-9 with TRBJ2-1; 12 bases align to TRBD2. CDR3 length: 18 amino acids. V lost 5 bases, J lost 10 bases, and 18 bases stayed unmatched. CDR1 and CDR2 from the germline V gene are SEHNR and FQNEAQ (reference sequence). The CDR3 DNA reads as TGTGCCAGCAGCGCGCCCCGGCTAGCGGGAGGGCCAGGGGAGGAGCAGTTCTTC. Translating gives CASSAPRLAGGPGEEQFF.

The sample holds a few counts of this clone. The rearrangement uses TRBV4-1 and TRBJ2-5; TRBD2 matches 7 bases. CDR3 length: 17 amino acids. Germline V gene lookup returns CDR1 MGHRA and CDR2 YSYEKL. J gave up 2 bases and V 0 bases, and 9 bases lay outside the gene matches. The CDR3 bases are TGCGCCAGCAGCCAAGATCCTAGCGGTTCCCAACAAGAGACCCAGTACTTC. The encoded protein is CASSQDPSGSQQETQYF.